This TCR beta chain was documented in a study of cytomegalovirus exposure and HLA in healthy donors. This clone appeared a few times. The antigen is undetermined. Study-wide results and limits: Previous analysis showed most TCR beta V segments were productive about 87% or about 30% of the time. Sequences of the TCR beta chain were said to predict the HLA-A and HLA-B alleles of most subjects accurately.

V lost 5 bases and J lost 4, with 15 bases in between. The CDR3 totals 16 residues. Germline V CDR1 and CDR2: SGHTA, FQGNSA. The PCR ran on 60 Vbeta and 13 Jbeta primers. The protocol was immunoSEQ multiplex PCR, while the TCRdb copy is restricted to in-frame clones and leaves out a portion. There are 150,000 to 170,000 clones in the sample; around 80% occur only once, and over 1.3% lies in the top ten. This TCR was recovered from a man aged 18 to 29 in good health and CMV-seronegative. Sample: PBMCs. This chain joins TRBV7-2 and TRBJ2-6; unclear D gene. In nucleotides, the CDR3 is TGTGCCAGCAGCGCCAAGACCAGGTCGGGGGCCAACGTCCTGACTTTC. It is translated as CASSAKTRSGANVLTF.